This TCR beta chain is drawn from a study of T cells in Graves' hyperthyroidism and ophthalmopathy. The CDR3 is made up of 14 amino acids. V was cut by 4 bases and J by 5 bases, with 13 bases left in between. Germline V gene sequence: CDR1 KGHDR, CDR2 SFDVKD. This clonotype was detected a few times. The TCR beta CDR3 regions underwent amplification using RNA transcripts as the source. First-round RT-PCR of the TCR CDR3 relied on the HTBI primer set. TCRdb itself ran the multiplex PCR reads through MiXCR, one entry per CDR3 protein. The sample lists hundreds of thousands of distinct CDR3 sequences, about 14% occurring once.

The source material was blood. The chain links TRBV24-1 to TRBJ1-2; D is perhaps TRBD1 (5 bases). The clonotype originates from a woman under 40 with Graves' hyperthyroidism that later progressed to Graves' ophthalmopathy. The CDR3 DNA follows: TGTGCCACCAGTGAGAAGGGGCGTGGGTATGGCTACACCTTC. Its translation is CATSEKGRGYGYTF.